Listed here are 21 T cell receptor beta chains from one sample, sequenced in a study of blood T cell repertoires in COVID-19. The assay was immunoSEQ multiplex PCR, and TCRdb's table has in-frame clones only and misses some. The table records around 460,000 clones, around 90% of them present only once. The sample consisted of peripheral blood. The receptors were gathered from a man aged 18 to 30 with COVID-19, enrolled during active disease.

The chain uses TRBV7-2 and TRBJ2-7; 7 positions agree with TRBD2. The V gene end was trimmed by 8 bases and the J gene end by 3 bases; junction bases not matched to a gene: 10. CDR1 SGHTA and CDR2 FQGNSA come from the germline V gene. This CDR3 has 14 amino acids. CDR3 coding DNA: TGTGCCAGCGGAAGGACTAGGGATGGCTACGAGCAGTACTTC. It codes for CASGRTRDGYEQYF.

The chain has TRBV6-5 and TRBJ2-5, with D possibly matching TRBD2 (7 bases). Germline V gene lookup returns CDR1 MNHEY and CDR2 SVGAGI. V was clipped by 6 bases and J by 4 bases, with 15 bases between them. The CDR3 runs 14 residues. As DNA, the CDR3 is TGTGCCAGCAGCTTAGGGGGGGCGGCAGAGACCCAGTACTTC. This gives the protein CASSLGGAAETQYF.

The chain couples TRBV7-9 to TRBJ2-5; TRBD2 agrees at 10 bases. V dropped 5 bases and J dropped 4; count of bases not matched to a gene: 19. Germline-derived CDR1 and CDR2 are SEHNR and FQNEAQ (reference sequence). There are 19 residues in the CDR3. The CDR3 spells CASSQGRLAGPTVRETQYF. The CDR3 bases are TGTGCCAGCAGCCAGGGCCGACTAGCGGGCCCCACTGTTCGAGAGACCCAGTACTTC.

This chain joins TRBV21-1 and TRBJ2-1; the D segment call TRBD2 is taken from the table without a DNA check. TRBV21-1 is a recognized pseudogene. This CDR3 spans 15 amino acids. The CDR3 spells CASSCSSGGYNEQFF. For the CDR3, the DNA is TGTGCCAGCAGCTGTTCTAGCGGGGGATACAATGAGCAGTTCTTC.

The gene calls are TRBV6-5 and TRBJ1-5; no clear D. The CDR3 has 14 residues. The germline V and J ends were trimmed by 1 base and 7 bases, with 11 bases remaining between them. Germline CDR1 MNHEY, CDR2 SVGAGI. DNA of the CDR3: TGTGCCAGCAGTTACTATCCGGGGAGCCAGCCCCAGCATTTT. Its translation is CASSYYPGSQPQHF.

The chain recombines TRBV19 with TRBJ1-1; 11 nucleotides match TRBD1. Germline trimming cut 7 bases from V and 7 bases from J; bases unmatched to any gene: 11. Germline V CDR1 and CDR2: LNHDA, SQIVND (reference sequence). The CDR3 covers 15 residues. CDR3 loop: CASTNQGTGGFEAFF. Written as DNA, the CDR3 is TGTGCCAGTACCAACCAAGGGACAGGGGGTTTTGAAGCTTTCTTT.

The chain employs TRBV5-1 and TRBJ1-2; D is unclear. The CDR3 has 14 amino acids. The V end lost 0 bases, the J end lost 8 bases, and 14 bases lay between the germline ends. Germline-derived CDR1 and CDR2 are SGHRS and YFSETQ. CDR3 region: CASSLGGGSKGYTF. The CDR3 DNA follows: TGCGCCAGCAGCTTGGGTGGAGGAAGTAAAGGCTACACCTTC.

This chain uses TRBV5-6 with TRBJ2-7; D possibly corresponds to TRBD1 (6 bases). In germline, CDR1 is SGHDT, CDR2 YYEEEE. This CDR3 is built from 13 residues. V lost 2 bases and J 7 bases, leaving 13 bases between the germline ends. The CDR3 DNA is TGTGCCAGCAGCTTCAACAGGGCCGGGGAGCAGTACTTC. This translates into CASSFNRAGEQYF. Full variable domain (missing parts from reference TRBV5-6 and TRBJ2-7): DAGVTQSPTHLIKTRGQQVTLRCSPKSGHDTVSWYQQALGQGPQFIFQYYEEEERQRGNFPDRFSGHQFPNYSSELNVNALLLGDSALYLCASSFNRAGEQYFGPGTRLTVT.

The V and J genes are TRBV5-4 and TRBJ2-1; D is perhaps TRBD2 (6 bases). The CDR3 has 17 residues. The germline V gene encodes CDR1 SGHNT and CDR2 YYREEE (reference sequence). V lost 0 bases to trimming and J lost 4 bases, with 17 bases between them. The CDR3 loop reads CASSLGLGSGRYNEQFF. The CDR3 DNA follows: TGTGCCAGCAGCTTGGGTCTAGGTAGCGGAAGGTACAATGAGCAGTTCTTC.

The V and J genes are TRBV5-1 and TRBJ2-3; maybe TRBD1 (6 bases). The V gene's germline CDR1 is SGHRS and CDR2 YFSETQ. V dropped 3 bases and J dropped 1 base, with 12 bases sitting between them. This CDR3 spans 15 amino acids. The DNA of the CDR3 is TGCGCCAGCAGCTCGACCGAGGGGGGCACAGATACGCAGTATTTT. Its translation is CASSSTEGGTDTQYF.

The rearrangement uses TRBV6-5 and TRBJ2-1; 10 nucleotides line up with TRBD2. Germline loops: CDR1 MNHEY, CDR2 SVGAGI. This CDR3 has 15 amino acids. With 6 bases clipped from V and 8 bases from J, the junction kept 10 bases outside the gene matches. CDR3 nucleotides: TGTGCCAGCAGGAAAAATAGCGGGGGGTCGGATGAGCAGTTCTTC. Encoded protein: CASRKNSGGSDEQFF.

A remark on this clone: This may be a read error: a much more frequent sequence differs by one nucleotide. V and J are TRBV5-6 and TRBJ2-2, with a weak D call TRBD1 (6 bases). Germline CDR1 and CDR2: SGHDT and YYEEEE. The CDR3 has 13 amino acids. V was clipped by 1 base and J by 5 bases, with 6 bases between them. CDR3 region: CASSLTGTGELFF. Written as DNA, the CDR3 is TGTGCCAGCAGCTTGACAGGGACCGGGGAGCTGTTTTTT.

The J gene is TRBJ2-1, the V gene TRBV9; weak D call: TRBD2 (5 bases). This CDR3 contains 16 residues. The germline CDR1 and CDR2 sequences are SGDLS and YYNGEE. Trimming took 0 bases from V and 7 from J, leaving 17 bases between them. CDR3 region: CASSVVGRSWENEQFF. The CDR3 DNA sequence: TGTGCCAGCAGCGTAGTGGGCAGGTCATGGGAGAATGAGCAGTTCTTC. Full variable domain (remainder filled in from reference TRBV9 and TRBJ2-1): DSGVTQTPKHLITATGQRVTLRCSPRSGDLSVYWYQQSLDQGLQFLIQYYNGEERAKGNILERFSAQQFPDLHSELNLSSLELGDSALYFCASSVVGRSWENEQFFGPGTRLTVL.

V gene TRBV12-5 combines with J gene TRBJ2-2; D gene unclear. The CDR3 length is 12 residues. Germline V gene data show CDR1 as LGHNT and CDR2 as FRNRAP. Deletions cut 1 base from V and 7 bases from J, with 4 bases between. The CDR3 DNA follows: TGTGCTAGTGGTTTGGCAGGCGGGGAGCTGTTTTTT. It codes for CASGLAGGELFF.

The chain joins TRBV7-9 to TRBJ2-4, with D unclear. The CDR3 has 14 amino acids. The germline CDR1 and CDR2 sequences are SEHNR and FQNEAQ (reference sequence). V lost 2 bases and J lost 8, with 13 bases in between. CDR3 nucleotide sequence: TGTGCCAGCAGCTTACGGTCCCAGGTGGACATTCAGTACTTC. This translates into CASSLRSQVDIQYF.

CDR3 loop: CSAGGLAAAGELFF. CDR3 nucleotides: TGCAGCGCCGGGGGGCTAGCGGCGGCCGGGGAGCTGTTTTTT. V usage is TRBV29-1 and J usage is TRBJ2-2, with D possibly being TRBD2 (7 bases). The V gene lost 7 bases and the J gene lost 6 bases, with 18 bases spanning the gap. This CDR3 has 14 amino acids. Germline CDR1 and CDR2: SQVTM and ANQGSEA.

Turning to this clone: Relative to the germline gene, one junction end is altered; a read error may explain this. The chain uses TRBV6-5 and TRBJ2-2; possibly TRBD2 for D (7 bases). Per the germline V gene, CDR1 is MNHEY and CDR2 is SVGAGI. CDR3 size: 14 residues. For the CDR3, the DNA is TGTACCAGCGCCTCCGGGGGGCGGGGCGGGGAGCTGTTTTTT. It yields the protein CTSASGGRGGELFF.

This chain uses TRBV2 with TRBJ2-7; TRBD1 aligns across 7 bases. The CDR3 runs to 15 residues. The germline gives CDR1 SNHLY, CDR2 FYNNEI. Losses at the gene ends were 5 bases for V and 11 bases for J; bases not matched to a gene: 18. The CDR3 nucleotides read TGTGCCAGCAGTTTGATACAGGGGTCCGGCAGTTTAGAGTACTTC. Its protein is CASSLIQGSGSLEYF. The variable domain in full, with the rest retrieved from reference TRBV2 and TRBJ2-7, is EPEVTQTPSHQVTQMGQEVILRCVPISNHLYFYWYRQILGQKVEFLVSFYNNEISEKSEIFDDQFSVERPDGSNFTLKIRSTKLEDSAMYFCASSLIQGSGSLEYFGPGTRLTVT.

The rearrangement links TRBV7-9 to TRBJ2-1; 8 nucleotides agree with TRBD2. CDR1 is SEHNR, CDR2 FQNEAQ, per germline (reference sequence). V shed 2 bases, J shed 6 bases, and the junction held 6 bases outside the gene matches. CDR3 size: 15 residues. This chain's CDR3 is CASSLSGTRPNEQFF. Here the CDR3 DNA reads TGTGCCAGCAGCTTATCCGGGACTAGGCCCAATGAGCAGTTCTTC.

The chain links TRBV18 to TRBJ2-1; 15 positions match TRBD2. Trimming cost V 1 base and J 6 bases; bases outside gene matches: 4. Germline lookup yields CDR1 KGHSH and CDR2 LQKENI. This CDR3 spans 17 amino acids. The CDR3 loop reads CASSPLPGLAGGNEQFF. The CDR3 DNA follows: TGTGCCAGCTCACCACTACCGGGACTAGCGGGGGGCAATGAGCAGTTCTTC.

The rearrangement joins TRBV6-6 to TRBJ1-4, with D possibly being TRBD1 (6 bases). This CDR3 is 17 amino acids long. Looked up from germline, CDR1 is MNHNY and CDR2 is SVGAGI (reference sequence). Trimming took 5 bases from V and 0 from J, leaving 16 bases between them. The CDR3 loop is CASSPQGQLATNEKLFF. CDR3 nucleotides: TGTGCCAGCAGTCCGCAAGGACAGCTTGCAACTAATGAAAAACTGTTTTTT.